This is a list of T cell receptor beta chains from one sample in a study of T cells in Graves' hyperthyroidism and ophthalmopathy. TCRdb re-analysed the multiplex PCR reads in MiXCR, keeping a single row per CDR3 protein. The table includes about 560,000 distinct CDR3 sequences, about 15% detected once. The sequencing sample was made of blood. These receptors were collected from a woman younger than 45 with Graves' hyperthyroidism. Each CDR3 is given with its conserved first and last residue. Fields, in order: clone size, D gene, J gene, V gene, CDR3 protein, CDR3 DNA. A D gene is named only where the DNA matches it firmly. Size values are once, few and many counts, or a class for expanded clones, and some rows have none.

.,.,TRBJ1-3,TRBV7-9,CASSEDFGNTIYF,TGTGCCAGCAGCGAGGACTTCGGAAACACCATATATTTT
many,.,TRBJ1-1,TRBV27,CASSFLSDRPEAFF,TGTGCCAGCAGTTTCCTCTCTGACCGGCCTGAAGCTTTCTTT
many,.,TRBJ2-1,TRBV7-2,CASSFQIGLVEQFF,TGTGCCAGCAGCTTTCAGATTGGCTTGGTAGAGCAGTTCTTC
many,TRBD1,TRBJ2-2,TRBV15,CATSRPGQVQDGELFF,TGTGCCACCAGCAGACCTGGACAGGTACAAGACGGGGAGCTGTTTTTT
.,.,TRBJ2-2,TRBV30,CAWNIPGATGELFF,TGTGCCTGGAACATTCCAGGGGCCACCGGGGAGCTGTTTTTT
many,.,TRBJ2-5,TRBV7-8,CASKKWSPGQETQYF,TGTGCCAGCAAAAAGTGGTCCCCGGGGCAAGAGACCCAGTACTTC
many,TRBD1,TRBJ2-1,TRBV5-1,CASSLGTGDDEQFF,TGCGCCAGCAGCTTGGGGACAGGGGATGATGAGCAGTTCTTC
.,.,TRBJ2-1,TRBV9,CASSALAGRGNEQFF,TGTGCCAGCAGCGCCCTAGCAGGACGGGGCAATGAGCAGTTCTTC
many,.,TRBJ2-1,TRBV11-1,CASSLGATENNEQFF,TGTGCCAGCAGCTTAGGAGCCACAGAAAACAATGAGCAGTTCTTC
many,.,TRBJ2-1,TRBV12-3/TRBV12-4,CASNLYRNEQFF,TGTGCCAGCAACTTATATCGCAATGAGCAGTTCTTC
few,.,TRBJ2-3,TRBV5-4,CASSSISSSTQYF,TGTGCCAGCAGCTCTATTTCTAGTTCTACGCAGTATTTT
few,.,TRBJ2-2,TRBV3-1,CASSPRAVPHGTGELFF,TGTGCCAGCAGCCCCCGGGCAGTTCCCCATGGGACCGGGGAGCTGTTTTTT